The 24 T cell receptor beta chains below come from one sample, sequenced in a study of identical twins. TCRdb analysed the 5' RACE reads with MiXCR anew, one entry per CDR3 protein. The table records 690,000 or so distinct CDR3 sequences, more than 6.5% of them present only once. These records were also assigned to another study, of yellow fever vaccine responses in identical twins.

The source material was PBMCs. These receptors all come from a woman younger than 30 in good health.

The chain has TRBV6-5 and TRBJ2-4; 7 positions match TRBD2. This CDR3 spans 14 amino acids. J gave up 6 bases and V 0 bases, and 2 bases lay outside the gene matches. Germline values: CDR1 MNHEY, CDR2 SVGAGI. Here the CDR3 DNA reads TGTGCCAGCAGTTACTCGAGGGAGGGAAACATTCAGTACTTC. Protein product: CASSYSREGNIQYF.

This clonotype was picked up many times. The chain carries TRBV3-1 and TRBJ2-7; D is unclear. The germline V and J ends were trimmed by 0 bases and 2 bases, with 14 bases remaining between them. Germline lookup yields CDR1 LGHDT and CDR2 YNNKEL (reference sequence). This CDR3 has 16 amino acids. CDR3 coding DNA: TGTGCCAGCAGCCAAGACCCGACGGCGGTAACCTACGAGCAGTACTTC. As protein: CASSQDPTAVTYEQYF.

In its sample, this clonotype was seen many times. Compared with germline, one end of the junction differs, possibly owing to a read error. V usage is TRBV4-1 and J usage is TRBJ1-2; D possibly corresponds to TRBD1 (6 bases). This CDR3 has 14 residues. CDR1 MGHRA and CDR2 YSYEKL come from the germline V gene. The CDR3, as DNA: TGCCCCAGCAGCCAAGGAGGGGGGGACTATGGCTACACCTTC. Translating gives CPSSQGGGDYGYTF.

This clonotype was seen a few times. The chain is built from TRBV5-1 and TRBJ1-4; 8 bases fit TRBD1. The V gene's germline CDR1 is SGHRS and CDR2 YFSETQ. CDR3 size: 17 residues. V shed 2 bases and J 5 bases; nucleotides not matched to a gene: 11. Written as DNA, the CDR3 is TGCGCCAGCAGCTTTTTCCCGCAGGACAGGGAAAATGAAAAACTGTTTTTT. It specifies CASSFFPQDRENEKLFF.

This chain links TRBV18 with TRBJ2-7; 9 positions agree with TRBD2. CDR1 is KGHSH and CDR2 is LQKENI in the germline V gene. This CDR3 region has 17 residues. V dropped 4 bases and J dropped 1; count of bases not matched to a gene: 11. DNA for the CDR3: TGTGCCAGCTCACGCATAGCGGGAGAGATAGAGTCCTACGAGCAGTACTTC. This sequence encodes CASSRIAGEIESYEQYF.

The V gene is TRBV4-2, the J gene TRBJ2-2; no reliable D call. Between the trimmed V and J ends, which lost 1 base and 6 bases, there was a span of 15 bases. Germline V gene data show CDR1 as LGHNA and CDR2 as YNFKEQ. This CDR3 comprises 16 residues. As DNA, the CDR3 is TGTGCCAGCAGCCAAGTAGGGATTAAAAGCGCCGGGGAGCTGTTTTTT. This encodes CASSQVGIKSAGELFF.

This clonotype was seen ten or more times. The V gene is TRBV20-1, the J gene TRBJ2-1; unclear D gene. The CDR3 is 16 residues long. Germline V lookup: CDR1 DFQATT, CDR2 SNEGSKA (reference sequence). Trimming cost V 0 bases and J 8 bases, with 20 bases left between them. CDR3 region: CSARDLRQRVVDEQFF. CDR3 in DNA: TGCAGTGCTAGAGATTTGCGACAACGAGTAGTCGATGAGCAGTTCTTC.

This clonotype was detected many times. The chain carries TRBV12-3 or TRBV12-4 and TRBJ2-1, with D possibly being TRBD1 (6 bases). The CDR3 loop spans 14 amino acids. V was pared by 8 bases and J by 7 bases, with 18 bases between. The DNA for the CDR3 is TGTGCCAGCTCCCTCCATTCTACAGGGAATGAGCAGTTCTTC. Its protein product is CASSLHSTGNEQFF.

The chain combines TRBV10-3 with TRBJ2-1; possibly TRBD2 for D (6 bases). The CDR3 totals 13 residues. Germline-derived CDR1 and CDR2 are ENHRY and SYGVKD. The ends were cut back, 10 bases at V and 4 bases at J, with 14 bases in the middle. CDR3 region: CATTTGDYNEQFF. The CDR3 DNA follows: TGTGCCACCACCACGGGGGATTACAATGAGCAGTTCTTC.

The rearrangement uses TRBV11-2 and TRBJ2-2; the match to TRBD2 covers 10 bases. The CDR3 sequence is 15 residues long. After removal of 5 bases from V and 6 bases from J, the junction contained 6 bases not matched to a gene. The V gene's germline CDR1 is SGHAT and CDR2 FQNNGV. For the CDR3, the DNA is TGTGCCAGCAGCCTAGCGGGAGCAAAGCCCGGGGAGCTGTTTTTT. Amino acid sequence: CASSLAGAKPGELFF.

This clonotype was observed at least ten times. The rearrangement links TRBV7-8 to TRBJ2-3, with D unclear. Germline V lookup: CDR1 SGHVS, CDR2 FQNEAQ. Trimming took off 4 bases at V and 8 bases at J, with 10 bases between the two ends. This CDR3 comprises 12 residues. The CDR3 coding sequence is TGTGCCAGCAGCTACGCCTTTGGTACGCAGTATTTT. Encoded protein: CASSYAFGTQYF.

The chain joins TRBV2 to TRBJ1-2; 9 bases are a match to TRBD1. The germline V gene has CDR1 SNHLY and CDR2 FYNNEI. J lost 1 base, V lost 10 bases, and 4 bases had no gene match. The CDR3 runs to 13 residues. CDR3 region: CATGTGNNYGYTF. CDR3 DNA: TGTGCCACCGGGACAGGGAATAACTATGGCTACACCTTC. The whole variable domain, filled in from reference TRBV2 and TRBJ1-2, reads EPEVTQTPSHQVTQMGQEVILRCVPISNHLYFYWYRQILGQKVEFLVSFYNNEISEKSEIFDDQFSVERPDGSNFTLKIRSTKLEDSAMYFCATGTGNNYGYTFGSGTRLTVV.

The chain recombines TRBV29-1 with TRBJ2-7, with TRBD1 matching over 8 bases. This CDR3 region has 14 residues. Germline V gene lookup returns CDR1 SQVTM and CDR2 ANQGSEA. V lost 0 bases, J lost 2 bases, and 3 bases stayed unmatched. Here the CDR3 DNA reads TGCAGCGTTGAAGACAGGGGGCCCCCCTACGAGCAGTACTTC. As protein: CSVEDRGPPYEQYF.

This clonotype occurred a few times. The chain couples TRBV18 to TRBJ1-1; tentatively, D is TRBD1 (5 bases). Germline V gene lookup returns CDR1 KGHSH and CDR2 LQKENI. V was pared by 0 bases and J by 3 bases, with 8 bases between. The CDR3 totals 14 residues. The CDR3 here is CASSPPRGDTEAFF. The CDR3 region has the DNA TGTGCCAGCTCACCACCTCGGGGGGACACTGAAGCTTTCTTT.

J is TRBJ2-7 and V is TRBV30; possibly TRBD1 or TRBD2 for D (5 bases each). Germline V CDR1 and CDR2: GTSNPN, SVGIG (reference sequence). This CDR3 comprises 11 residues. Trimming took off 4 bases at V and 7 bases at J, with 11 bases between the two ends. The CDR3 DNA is TGTGCCTGGAAACCAGAGGGGGAGCAGTACTTC. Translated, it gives CAWKPEGEQYF. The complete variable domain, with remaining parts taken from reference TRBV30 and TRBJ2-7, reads SQTIHQWPATLVQPVGSPLSLECTVEGTSNPNLYWYRQAAGRGLQLLFYSVGIGQISSEVPQNLSASRPQDRQFILSSKKLLLSDSGFYLCAWKPEGEQYFGPGTRLTVT.

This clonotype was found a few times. CDR3 sequence: CASSDRDTSYEQYF. The CDR3 DNA reads TGTGCCAGCAGTGACCGGGACACCTCCTACGAGCAGTACTTC. This chain joins TRBV6-1 and TRBJ2-7; D might be TRBD1 (6 bases). CDR1 is MNHNS, CDR2 SASEGT, per germline. The CDR3 sequence is 14 residues long. Trimming stripped 3 bases from V and 0 bases from J, with 9 bases between.

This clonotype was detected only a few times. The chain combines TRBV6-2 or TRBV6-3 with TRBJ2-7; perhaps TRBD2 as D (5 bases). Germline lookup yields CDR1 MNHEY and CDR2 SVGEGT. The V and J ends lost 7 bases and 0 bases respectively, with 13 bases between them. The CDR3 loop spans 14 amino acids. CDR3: CASIRRGDSYEQYF. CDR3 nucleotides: TGTGCCAGCATTCGCCGGGGTGACTCCTACGAGCAGTACTTC.

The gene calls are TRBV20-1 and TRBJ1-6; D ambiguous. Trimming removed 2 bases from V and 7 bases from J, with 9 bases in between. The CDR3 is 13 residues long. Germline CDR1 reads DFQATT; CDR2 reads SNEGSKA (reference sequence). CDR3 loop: CSARMGGNSPLHF. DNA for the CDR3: TGCAGTGCTAGAATGGGTGGCAATTCACCCCTCCACTTT.

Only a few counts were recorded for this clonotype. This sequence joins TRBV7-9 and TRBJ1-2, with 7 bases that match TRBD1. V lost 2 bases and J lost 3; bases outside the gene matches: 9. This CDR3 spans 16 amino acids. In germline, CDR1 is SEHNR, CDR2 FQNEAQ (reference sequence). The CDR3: CASSLYLGTDHYGYTF. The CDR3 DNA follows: TGTGCCAGCAGCTTATACCTCGGGACAGACCACTATGGCTACACCTTC.

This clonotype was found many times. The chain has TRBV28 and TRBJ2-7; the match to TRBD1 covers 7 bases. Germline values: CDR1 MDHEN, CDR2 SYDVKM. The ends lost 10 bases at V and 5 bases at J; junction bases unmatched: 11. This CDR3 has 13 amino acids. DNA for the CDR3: TGTGCCATCCTCGAACAGGGGACCCACGAGCAGTACTTC. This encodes CAILEQGTHEQYF.

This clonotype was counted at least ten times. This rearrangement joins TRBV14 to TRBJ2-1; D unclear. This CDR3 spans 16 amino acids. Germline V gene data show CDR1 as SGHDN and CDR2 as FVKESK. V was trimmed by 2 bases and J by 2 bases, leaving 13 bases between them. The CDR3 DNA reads TGTGCCAGCAGCCAACTTCAGACGGTACCCTACAATGAGCAGTTCTTC. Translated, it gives CASSQLQTVPYNEQFF. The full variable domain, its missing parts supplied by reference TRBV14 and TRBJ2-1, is EAGVTQFPSHSVIEKGQTVTLRCDPISGHDNLYWYRRVMGKEIKFLLHFVKESKQDESGMPNNRFLAERTGGTYSTLKVQPAELEDSGVYFCASSQLQTVPYNEQFFGPGTRLTVL.

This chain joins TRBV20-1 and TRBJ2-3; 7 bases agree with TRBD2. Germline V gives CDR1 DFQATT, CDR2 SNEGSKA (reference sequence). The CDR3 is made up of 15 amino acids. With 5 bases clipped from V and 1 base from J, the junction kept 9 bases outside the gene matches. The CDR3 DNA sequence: TGCAGTGCTGAGAGAGCTCTAGCGGGCACAGATACGCAGTATTTT. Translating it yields CSAERALAGTDTQYF.

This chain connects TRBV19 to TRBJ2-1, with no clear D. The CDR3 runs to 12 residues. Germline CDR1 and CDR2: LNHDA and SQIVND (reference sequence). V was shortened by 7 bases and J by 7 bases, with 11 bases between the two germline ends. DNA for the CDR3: TGTGCCAGTAATAGAGACACTAATGAGCAGTTCTTC. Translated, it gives CASNRDTNEQFF.

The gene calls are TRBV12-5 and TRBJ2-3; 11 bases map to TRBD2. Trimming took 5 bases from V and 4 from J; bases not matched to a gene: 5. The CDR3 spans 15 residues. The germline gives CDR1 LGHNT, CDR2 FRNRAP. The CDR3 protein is CASGPGTSGADTQYF. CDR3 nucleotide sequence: TGTGCTAGTGGTCCTGGGACTAGCGGAGCAGATACGCAGTATTTT.